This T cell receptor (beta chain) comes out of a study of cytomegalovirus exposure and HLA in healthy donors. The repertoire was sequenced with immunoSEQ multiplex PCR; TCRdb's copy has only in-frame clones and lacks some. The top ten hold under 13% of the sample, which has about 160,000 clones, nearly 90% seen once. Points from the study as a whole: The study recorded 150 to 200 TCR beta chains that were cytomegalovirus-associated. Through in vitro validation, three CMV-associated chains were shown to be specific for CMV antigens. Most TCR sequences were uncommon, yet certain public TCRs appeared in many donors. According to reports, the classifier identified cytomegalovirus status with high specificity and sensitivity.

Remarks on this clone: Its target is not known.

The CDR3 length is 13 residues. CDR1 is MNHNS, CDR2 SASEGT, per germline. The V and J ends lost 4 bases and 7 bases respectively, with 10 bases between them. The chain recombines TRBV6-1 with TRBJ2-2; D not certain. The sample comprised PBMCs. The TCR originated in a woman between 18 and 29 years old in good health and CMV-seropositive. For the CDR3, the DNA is TGTGCCAGCAGTGTCTCGGTGAGCGGGGAGCTGTTTTTT. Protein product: CASSVSVSGELFF.